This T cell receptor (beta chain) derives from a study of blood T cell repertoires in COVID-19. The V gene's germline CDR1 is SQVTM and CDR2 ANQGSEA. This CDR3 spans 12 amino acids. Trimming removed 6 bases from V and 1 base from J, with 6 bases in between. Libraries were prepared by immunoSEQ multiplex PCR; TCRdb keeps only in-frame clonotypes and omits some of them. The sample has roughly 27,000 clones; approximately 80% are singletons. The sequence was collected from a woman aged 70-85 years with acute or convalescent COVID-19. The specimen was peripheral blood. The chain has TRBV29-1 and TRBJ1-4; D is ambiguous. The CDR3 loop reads CSVRRTNEKLFF. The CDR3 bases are TGCAGCGTGAGGCGAACTAATGAAAAACTGTTTTTT.